The 32 T cell receptor beta chains reported below all come from one sample, sequenced in a study of OX40 agonist ivuxolimab in advanced cancers. Libraries were prepared by immunoSEQ multiplex PCR; TCRdb keeps only in-frame clonotypes and omits some of them. The table has approximately 18,000 clones, 73% seen once; the top ten hold 33%. The sample in question was CD4+ or CD8+ T cells sorted from blood, obtained in a trial of the OX40 agonist ivuxolimab. These receptors were taken from an adult with an advanced solid tumor such as melanoma, head and neck, liver or kidney cancer.

The genes are TRBV15 and TRBJ2-7; 9 bases agree with TRBD1. This CDR3 comprises 16 residues. CDR1 and CDR2 (germline): LNHNV, YYDKDF (reference sequence). Losses at the gene ends were 4 bases for V and 3 bases for J; bases not matched to a gene: 10. The CDR3 loop is CATSIPGTGLDYEQYF. Here the CDR3 DNA reads TGTGCCACCAGCATACCCGGGACAGGGCTGGACTACGAGCAGTACTTC.

The chain recombines TRBV19 with TRBJ1-4; D gene ambiguous. The CDR3 covers 15 residues. CDR1 is LNHDA and CDR2 is SQIVND in the germline V gene (reference sequence). V shed 4 bases and J shed 0 bases, with 9 bases lying between them. The CDR3 spells CASSTPLATNEKLFF. The CDR3 DNA reads TGTGCCAGTAGTACCCCGTTAGCAACTAATGAAAAACTGTTTTTT.

The chain recombines TRBV5-6 with TRBJ2-1, with D possibly being TRBD1 or TRBD2 (6 bases each). This CDR3 region has 15 residues. Trimming took 1 base from V and 8 from J, leaving 16 bases between them. In germline, CDR1 is SGHDT, CDR2 YYEEEE. The CDR3 loop reads CASSLTMGGRDEQFF. CDR3 bases: TGTGCCAGCAGCTTGACTATGGGGGGCCGAGATGAGCAGTTCTTC.

This clone was counted once. J is TRBJ2-3 and V is TRBV2; 12 nucleotides line up with TRBD2. The CDR3 has 14 residues. Trimming at V came to 6 bases and at J to 4 bases, leaving 2 bases not matched to a gene. Germline loops: CDR1 SNHLY, CDR2 FYNNEI. In DNA form, the CDR3 reads TGTGCCAGCAGGCTAGCGGGAGGGCCAGATACGCAGTATTTT. It is translated as CASRLAGGPDTQYF.

The chain carries TRBV5-5 and TRBJ1-5; the D is unclear. Germline CDR1 SGHKS, CDR2 YYEKEE (reference sequence). The CDR3 contains 12 residues. With 5 bases removed from V and 4 bases from J, the gap between germline ends came to 7 bases. CDR3 loop: CASSRENQPQHF. The CDR3 DNA sequence: TGTGCCAGCAGTCGGGAGAATCAGCCCCAGCATTTT.

This chain joins TRBV19 and TRBJ2-7; 7 nucleotides agree with TRBD1. V was clipped by 1 base and J by 0 bases; unmatched bases: 9. The CDR3 length is 17 residues. CDR1 and CDR2 (germline): LNHDA, SQIVND (reference sequence). The CDR3 DNA is TGTGCCAGTAGTATAGGGGCAGGGGGAACAAGCTCCTACGAGCAGTACTTC. This gives the protein CASSIGAGGTSSYEQYF. Full variable domain (missing parts from reference TRBV19 and TRBJ2-7): DGGITQSPKYLFRKEGQNVTLSCEQNLNHDAMYWYRQDPGQGLRLIYYSQIVNDFQKGDIAEGYSVSREKKESFPLTVTSAQKNPTAFYLCASSIGAGGTSSYEQYFGPGTRLTVT.

This clone turned up a few times. The chain employs TRBV7-1 and TRBJ2-7; D gene unclear. TRBV7-1 is annotated as an ORF whose role is uncertain. CDR3 size: 14 residues. The V end lost 6 bases, the J end lost 1 base, and 13 bases lay between the germline ends. Here the CDR3 reads CASSNSIDSYEQYF. The CDR3 DNA reads as TGTGCCAGCAGTAATAGTATAGATTCCTACGAGCAGTACTTC.

The CDR3 bases are TGTGCCAGCAGTAGGGACGCCTCCTACGAGCAGTACTTC. It yields the protein CASSRDASYEQYF. The chain is built from TRBV28 and TRBJ2-7; D may be TRBD1 or TRBD2 (5 bases each). CDR1 is MDHEN, CDR2 SYDVKM, per germline. This CDR3 is built from 13 residues. Deletions cut 5 bases from V and 0 bases from J, with 8 bases between.

The chain recombines TRBV28 with TRBJ2-5; D might be TRBD2 (6 bases). V was trimmed by 4 bases and J by 3 bases, leaving 12 bases between them. The CDR3 spans 14 residues. Germline lookup yields CDR1 MDHEN and CDR2 SYDVKM. Written as DNA, the CDR3 is TGTGCCAGCAGTTCTGGGGGACTGGAAGAGACCCAGTACTTC. This sequence encodes CASSSGGLEETQYF. Full variable domain (missing parts from reference TRBV28 and TRBJ2-5): DVKVTQSSRYLVKRTGEKVFLECVQDMDHENMFWYRQDPGLGLRLIYFSYDVKMKEKGDIPEGYSVSREKKERFSLILESASTNQTSMYLCASSSGGLEETQYFGPGTRLLVL.

The chain joins TRBV5-6 to TRBJ2-2; D is undetermined. From germline, CDR1 is SGHDT and CDR2 YYEEEE. The CDR3 spans 14 residues. V was shortened by 0 bases and J by 2 bases, with 5 bases between the two germline ends. CDR3 residues: CASSLVQNTGELFF. As DNA, the CDR3 is TGTGCCAGCAGCTTGGTCCAAAACACCGGGGAGCTGTTTTTT.

This clone has more than one count but fewer than ten. The chain employs TRBV5-5 and TRBJ1-1; unclear D gene. Germline values: CDR1 SGHKS, CDR2 YYEKEE (reference sequence). The CDR3 extends over 12 amino acids. The germline V and J ends were trimmed by 0 bases and 6 bases, with 6 bases remaining between them. The CDR3 protein is CASSLVPAEAFF. The DNA of the CDR3 is TGTGCCAGCAGCTTGGTTCCGGCTGAAGCTTTCTTT.

This chain connects TRBV19 to TRBJ2-7; D is ambiguous. CDR3 length equals 13 residues. Germline V lookup: CDR1 LNHDA, CDR2 SQIVND (reference sequence). V was pared by 3 bases and J by 3 bases, with 9 bases between. CDR3 bases: TGTGCCAGTAGTATCGAGCAGGACTACGAGCAGTACTTC. Translation: CASSIEQDYEQYF. The variable domain in full, with the rest retrieved from reference TRBV19 and TRBJ2-7, is DGGITQSPKYLFRKEGQNVTLSCEQNLNHDAMYWYRQDPGQGLRLIYYSQIVNDFQKGDIAEGYSVSREKKESFPLTVTSAQKNPTAFYLCASSIEQDYEQYFGPGTRLTVT.

The genes are TRBV11-2 and TRBJ2-3; D is uncertain. Germline CDR1 SGHAT, CDR2 FQNNGV. Trimming pared 2 bases from V and 4 bases from J, leaving 16 bases between. This CDR3 has 16 amino acids. CDR3 nucleotide sequence: TGTGCCAGCAGCTTAAATGATGGGCCCCGAGCAGATACGCAGTATTTT. It codes for CASSLNDGPRADTQYF.

The chain employs TRBV7-9 and TRBJ1-5, with unresolved D. CDR1 and CDR2 from the germline V gene are SEHNR and FQNEAQ (reference sequence). The CDR3 runs to 14 residues. Trimming stripped 1 base from V and 0 bases from J, with 4 bases between. CDR3 DNA: TGTGCCAGCAGCTTAGGGTTTAGCAATCAGCCCCAGCATTTT. Translating it yields CASSLGFSNQPQHF. The full variable domain, rest sourced from reference TRBV7-9 and TRBJ1-5, is DTGVSQNPRHKITKRGQNVTFRCDPISEHNRLYWYRQTLGQGPEFLTYFQNEAQLEKSRLLSDRFSAERPKGSFSTLEIQRTEQGDSAMYLCASSLGFSNQPQHFGDGTRLSIL.

The chain couples TRBV11-2 to TRBJ2-3; the D is unclear. V was trimmed by 5 bases and J by 4 bases, leaving 13 bases between them. Germline V CDR1 and CDR2: SGHAT, FQNNGV. The length of the CDR3 is 14 residues. Here the CDR3 reads CASSPWTGPDTQYF. The CDR3 DNA is TGTGCCAGCAGCCCCTGGACCGGCCCAGATACGCAGTATTTT.

The V gene is TRBV9, the J gene TRBJ2-1; 10 bases map to TRBD2. The germline CDR1 and CDR2 sequences are SGDLS and YYNGEE. CDR3 length: 16 residues. Unmatched junction bases numbered 3, after V lost 0 bases and J lost 3 bases. CDR3 DNA sequence: TGTGCCAGCAGCGTAGAGGTAGCGGGGGGCTACAATGAGCAGTTCTTC. This codes for CASSVEVAGGYNEQFF.

The rearrangement joins TRBV5-4 to TRBJ1-6; 7 nucleotides agree with TRBD1. There are 15 residues in the CDR3. Germline V gives CDR1 SGHNT, CDR2 YYREEE (reference sequence). The trim removed 4 bases at V and 7 bases at J, leaving 8 bases unmatched. The CDR3 here is CASSPRDRANSPLHF. CDR3 DNA: TGTGCCAGCAGCCCCCGGGACAGAGCAAATTCACCCCTCCACTTT. Variable domain in full (rest from reference TRBV5-4 and TRBJ1-6): ETGVTQSPTHLIKTRGQQVTLRCSSQSGHNTVSWYQQALGQGPQFIFQYYREEENGRGNFPPRFSGLQFPNYSSELNVNALELDDSALYLCASSPRDRANSPLHFGNGTRLTVT.

As concerns this clone: The sample carries other DNA sequences with the same CDR3. J is TRBJ2-5 and V is TRBV19, with D unclear. The CDR3 contains 12 residues. CDR1 LNHDA and CDR2 SQIVND come from the germline V gene (reference sequence). V was shortened by 1 base and J by 5 bases, with 5 bases between the two germline ends. This CDR3 is CASSIGGETQYF. CDR3 bases: TGTGCCAGTAGTATAGGGGGTGAGACCCAGTACTTC.

The chain links TRBV19 to TRBJ1-5, with D possibly matching TRBD1 (6 bases). Germline V gene data show CDR1 as LNHDA and CDR2 as SQIVND (reference sequence). Trimming removed 5 bases at V and 6 bases at J, with 17 bases between. The CDR3 spans 15 residues. The CDR3 DNA reads as TGTGCCAGTAGTGGATTCTCAGGGGAAAGTCAGCCCCAGCATTTT. As protein: CASSGFSGESQPQHF. Based on the CDR3 plus reference TRBV19 and TRBJ1-5, the full variable domain is DGGITQSPKYLFRKEGQNVTLSCEQNLNHDAMYWYRQDPGQGLRLIYYSQIVNDFQKGDIAEGYSVSREKKESFPLTVTSAQKNPTAFYLCASSGFSGESQPQHFGDGTRLSIL.

The genes are TRBV4-1 and TRBJ1-5; 8 positions match TRBD1. The CDR3 loop spans 15 amino acids. After removal of 3 bases from V and 5 bases from J, the junction contained 6 bases not matched to a gene. The germline gives CDR1 MGHRA, CDR2 YSYEKL. The CDR3 loop reads CASSQEQGGYQPQHF. In DNA, the CDR3 is TGCGCCAGCAGCCAGGAACAGGGGGGTTATCAGCCCCAGCATTTT.

The rearrangement joins TRBV19 to TRBJ1-1, with TRBD1 matching over 8 bases. Germline-derived CDR1 and CDR2 are LNHDA and SQIVND (reference sequence). The junction had 9 bases not matched to a gene; V was cut back by 6 bases and J by 3 bases. This CDR3 spans 15 amino acids. The CDR3 DNA follows: TGTGCCAGTAGAGAGACAGGGGACCTTGACACTGAAGCTTTCTTT. Its translation is CASRETGDLDTEAFF.

A note on this clone: One end of the junction varies from germline; a read error may be responsible. V and J are TRBV5-1 and TRBJ1-1; the D is unclear. Looked up from germline, CDR1 is SGHRS and CDR2 is YFSETQ. CDR3 length equals 14 residues. The CDR3: CASSLEAVYTEAFF. CDR3 bases: TGTGCCAGCAGCTTGGAGGCGGTCTACACTGAAGCTTTCTTT.

The V gene is TRBV6-5, the J gene TRBJ2-7, with a weak D call TRBD1 (5 bases). V lost 2 bases and J 2 bases, leaving 13 bases between the germline ends. The germline CDR1 and CDR2 sequences are MNHEY and SVGAGI. There are 15 residues in the CDR3. This chain's CDR3 is CASSYGDSAAYEQYF. The CDR3 region has the DNA TGTGCCAGCAGTTACGGCGACAGCGCGGCCTACGAGCAGTACTTC.

The chain uses TRBV7-8 and TRBJ1-5; no clear D gene. Trimming left V 5 bases short and J 6 bases short, with 17 bases between. The germline V gene has CDR1 SGHVS and CDR2 FQNEAQ. The CDR3 contains 15 residues. CDR3 amino acids: CASSPNRGPSQPQHF. The DNA for the CDR3 is TGTGCCAGCAGCCCTAACCGCGGGCCCAGTCAGCCCCAGCATTTT.

The chain has TRBV15 and TRBJ1-1, with a possible D match to TRBD1 (5 bases). Trimming left V 3 bases short and J 7 bases short, with 15 bases between. The CDR3 spans 14 residues. Germline CDR1 reads LNHNV; CDR2 reads YYDKDF (reference sequence). The CDR3 nucleotides are TGTGCCACCAGCAGGCGCAGGGAGACAGTTGAAGCTTTCTTT. Amino acid sequence: CATSRRRETVEAFF.

The chain carries TRBV5-6 and TRBJ2-1, with 7 bases lining up with TRBD2. This CDR3 is built from 15 residues. Germline-derived CDR1 and CDR2 are SGHDT and YYEEEE. J gave up 3 bases and V 5 bases, and 8 bases lay outside the gene matches. CDR3 in DNA: TGTGCCAGCAGTTTTCTAGCGGACATCTACAATGAGCAGTTCTTC. Residues: CASSFLADIYNEQFF.

V gene TRBV27 combines with J gene TRBJ1-1, with a possible D match to TRBD1 (5 bases). The CDR3 extends over 15 amino acids. Per germline, CDR1 MNHEY and CDR2 SMNVEV (reference sequence). V lost 5 bases to trimming and J lost 8 bases, with 21 bases between them. The CDR3 DNA sequence: TGTGCCAGCAGTCCCCACGGGACGCACCAGACGGAAGCTTTCTTT. Protein product: CASSPHGTHQTEAFF.

The CDR3 loop is CASSFEGANQPQHF. CDR3 DNA: TGTGCCAGCAGTTTCGAGGGGGCCAATCAGCCCCAGCATTTT. The J gene is TRBJ1-5, the V gene TRBV6-6; 7 bases fit TRBD1. V trimming: 4 bases; J trimming: 3 bases; junction bases outside the gene matches: 3. This CDR3 contains 14 residues. Germline V gene data show CDR1 as MNHNY and CDR2 as SVGAGI (reference sequence).

Here the CDR3 reads CASTLSWDPKYGYTF. CDR3 coding DNA: TGTGCCAGTACCCTCTCCTGGGATCCCAAGTATGGCTACACCTTC. J is TRBJ1-2 and V is TRBV19; the D is unclear. Germline V gene lookup returns CDR1 LNHDA and CDR2 SQIVND (reference sequence). The CDR3 has 15 residues. V was trimmed by 7 bases and J by 5 bases, leaving 20 bases between them.

The chain employs TRBV4-3 and TRBJ2-2; D perhaps matches TRBD1 (5 bases). Germline V gene sequence: CDR1 LGHNA, CDR2 YSLEER. This CDR3 region has 14 residues. The V gene lost 0 bases and the J gene lost 7 bases, with 9 bases spanning the gap. CDR3 DNA: TGCGCCAGCAGCCAAGATCAGGGCGGCGGGGAGCTGTTTTTT. It translates to CASSQDQGGGELFF.

The chain links TRBV7-3 to TRBJ2-1; D is ambiguous. The CDR3 consists of 15 residues. Germline V gives CDR1 SGHTA, CDR2 FQGTGA. Between the trimmed V and J ends, which lost 1 base and 0 bases, there was a span of 7 bases. The CDR3 loop is CASSLMDSSYNEQFF. The CDR3 DNA reads TGTGCCAGCAGCTTAATGGATAGCTCCTACAATGAGCAGTTCTTC.

This clone was seen only once. This chain connects TRBV19 to TRBJ1-2; 9 bases match TRBD1. This CDR3 spans 15 amino acids. From germline, CDR1 is LNHDA and CDR2 SQIVND (reference sequence). Unmatched junction bases numbered 9, after V lost 3 bases and J lost 7 bases. In DNA, the CDR3 is TGTGCCAGTAGTATCTCGACAGGGGGAATTGCTGGCTACACCTTC. Its protein product is CASSISTGGIAGYTF.